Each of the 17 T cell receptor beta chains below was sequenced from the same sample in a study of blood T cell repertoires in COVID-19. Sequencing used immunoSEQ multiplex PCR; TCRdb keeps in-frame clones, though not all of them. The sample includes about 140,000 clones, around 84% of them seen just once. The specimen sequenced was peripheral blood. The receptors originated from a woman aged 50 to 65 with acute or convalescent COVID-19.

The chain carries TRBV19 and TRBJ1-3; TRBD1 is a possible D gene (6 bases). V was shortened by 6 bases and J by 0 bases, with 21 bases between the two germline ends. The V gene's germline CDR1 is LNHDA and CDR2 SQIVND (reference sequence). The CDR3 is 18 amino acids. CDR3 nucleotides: TGTGCCAGTAGACGAGCAACAGGGAGAGGGGGCTCTGGAAACACCATATATTTT. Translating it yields CASRRATGRGGSGNTIYF. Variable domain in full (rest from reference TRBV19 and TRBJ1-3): DGGITQSPKYLFRKEGQNVTLSCEQNLNHDAMYWYRQDPGQGLRLIYYSQIVNDFQKGDIAEGYSVSREKKESFPLTVTSAQKNPTAFYLCASRRATGRGGSGNTIYFGEGSWLTVV.

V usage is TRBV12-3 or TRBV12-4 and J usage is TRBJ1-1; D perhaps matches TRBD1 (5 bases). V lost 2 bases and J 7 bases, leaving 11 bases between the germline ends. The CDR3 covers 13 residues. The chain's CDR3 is CASSLRGPIEAFF. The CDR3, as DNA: TGTGCCAGCAGTTTAAGGGGCCCGATTGAAGCTTTCTTT.

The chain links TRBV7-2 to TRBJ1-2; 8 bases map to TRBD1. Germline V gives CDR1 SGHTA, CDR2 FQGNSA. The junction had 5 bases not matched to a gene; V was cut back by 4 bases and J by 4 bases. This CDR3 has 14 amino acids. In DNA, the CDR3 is TGTGCCAGCAGCTCCAGGGGGCGCGGCTATGGCTACACCTTC. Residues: CASSSRGRGYGYTF.

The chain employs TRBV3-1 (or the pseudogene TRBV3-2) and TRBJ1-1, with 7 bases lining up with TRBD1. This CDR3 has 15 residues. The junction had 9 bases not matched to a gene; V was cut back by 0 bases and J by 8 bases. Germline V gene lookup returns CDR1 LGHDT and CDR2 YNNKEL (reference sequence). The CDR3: CASSQERPGTAEAFF. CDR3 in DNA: TGTGCCAGCAGCCAAGAACGGCCCGGGACAGCAGAAGCTTTCTTT.

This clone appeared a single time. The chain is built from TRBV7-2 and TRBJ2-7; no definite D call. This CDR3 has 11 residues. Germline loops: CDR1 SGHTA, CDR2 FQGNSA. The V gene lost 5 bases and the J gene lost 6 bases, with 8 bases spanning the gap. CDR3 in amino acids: CASSRQGEQYF. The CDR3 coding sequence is TGTGCCAGCAGCAGACAAGGCGAGCAGTACTTC.

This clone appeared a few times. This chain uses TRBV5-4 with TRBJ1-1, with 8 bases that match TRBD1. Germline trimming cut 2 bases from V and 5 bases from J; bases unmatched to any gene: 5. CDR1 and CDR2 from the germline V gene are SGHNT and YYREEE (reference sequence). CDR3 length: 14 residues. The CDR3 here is CASSFPDRVTEAFF. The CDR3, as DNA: TGTGCCAGCAGCTTTCCGGACAGGGTAACTGAAGCTTTCTTT.

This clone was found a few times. CDR3 coding DNA: TGTGCCAGCAGCCGATACAGGGGTAGTACTGAAGCTTTCTTT. Translation: CASSRYRGSTEAFF. The rearrangement joins TRBV4-2 to TRBJ1-1, with 7 positions matching TRBD1. The CDR3 has 14 residues. Germline CDR1 and CDR2: LGHNA and YNFKEQ. V shed 4 bases and J 5 bases; nucleotides not matched to a gene: 7.

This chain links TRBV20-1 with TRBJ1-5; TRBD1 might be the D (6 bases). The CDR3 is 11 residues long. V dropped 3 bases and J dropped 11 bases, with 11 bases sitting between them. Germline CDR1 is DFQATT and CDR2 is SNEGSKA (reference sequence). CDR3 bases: TGCAGTGCTAGCCCGACAGGTACCCAGCATTTT. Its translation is CSASPTGTQHF.

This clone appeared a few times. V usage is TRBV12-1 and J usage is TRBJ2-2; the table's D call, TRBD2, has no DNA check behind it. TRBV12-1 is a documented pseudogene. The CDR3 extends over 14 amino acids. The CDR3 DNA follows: TGTGCCAGCAGCTTTGACGGGGACACCGGGGAGCTGTTTTTT. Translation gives CASSFDGDTGELFF.

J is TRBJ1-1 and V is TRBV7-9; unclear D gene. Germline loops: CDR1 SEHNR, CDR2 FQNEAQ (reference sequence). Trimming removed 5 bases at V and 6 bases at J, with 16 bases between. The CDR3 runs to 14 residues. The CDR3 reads CASSLTQDGPEAFF. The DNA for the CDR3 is TGTGCCAGCAGCCTCACACAAGATGGTCCTGAAGCTTTCTTT. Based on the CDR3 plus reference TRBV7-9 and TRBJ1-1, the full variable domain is DTGVSQNPRHKITKRGQNVTFRCDPISEHNRLYWYRQTLGQGPEFLTYFQNEAQLEKSRLLSDRFSAERPKGSFSTLEIQRTEQGDSAMYLCASSLTQDGPEAFFGQGTRLTVV.

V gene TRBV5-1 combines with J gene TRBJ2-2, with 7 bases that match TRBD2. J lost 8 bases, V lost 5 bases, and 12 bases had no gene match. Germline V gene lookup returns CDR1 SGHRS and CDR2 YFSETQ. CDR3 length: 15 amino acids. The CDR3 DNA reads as TGCGCCAGCAGTAGCGGGCCGATCACCTCGGGGGAGCTGTTTTTT. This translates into CASSSGPITSGELFF. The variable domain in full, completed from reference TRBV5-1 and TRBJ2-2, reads KAGVTQTPRYLIKTRGQQVTLSCSPISGHRSVSWYQQTPGQGLQFLFEYFSETQRNKGNFPGRFSGRQFSNSRSEMNVSTLELGDSALYLCASSSGPITSGELFFGEGSRLTVL.

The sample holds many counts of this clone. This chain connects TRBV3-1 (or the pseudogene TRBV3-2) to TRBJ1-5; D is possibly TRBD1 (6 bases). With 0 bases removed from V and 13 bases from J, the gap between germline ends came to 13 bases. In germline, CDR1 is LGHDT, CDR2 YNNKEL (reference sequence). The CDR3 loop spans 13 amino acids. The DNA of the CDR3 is TGTGCCAGCAGCCAAGATGGACAGACGGGGCAGCATTTT. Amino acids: CASSQDGQTGQHF.

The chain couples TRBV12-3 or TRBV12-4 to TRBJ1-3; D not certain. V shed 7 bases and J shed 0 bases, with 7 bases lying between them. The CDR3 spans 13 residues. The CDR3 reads CASNLDSGNTIYF. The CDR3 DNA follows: TGTGCCAGCAACCTAGACTCTGGAAACACCATATATTTT.

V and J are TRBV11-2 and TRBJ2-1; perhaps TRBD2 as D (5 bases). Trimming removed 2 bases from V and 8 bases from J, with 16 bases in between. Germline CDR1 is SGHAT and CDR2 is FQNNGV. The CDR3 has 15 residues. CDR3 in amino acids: CASSLTSTSSHEQFF. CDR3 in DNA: TGTGCCAGCAGCTTAACGTCAACTAGTAGCCATGAGCAGTTCTTC.

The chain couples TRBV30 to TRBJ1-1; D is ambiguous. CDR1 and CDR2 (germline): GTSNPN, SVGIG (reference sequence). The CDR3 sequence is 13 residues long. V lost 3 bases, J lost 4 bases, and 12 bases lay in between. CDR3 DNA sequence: TGTGCCTGGAGCACGGAGGGTGGCACTGAAGCTTTCTTT. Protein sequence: CAWSTEGGTEAFF.

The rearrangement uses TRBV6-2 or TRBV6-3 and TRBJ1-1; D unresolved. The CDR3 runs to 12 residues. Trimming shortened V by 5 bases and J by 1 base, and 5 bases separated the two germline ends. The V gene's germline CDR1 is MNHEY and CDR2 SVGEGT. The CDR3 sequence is CASSGPNTEAFF. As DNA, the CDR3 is TGTGCCAGCAGTGGGCCGAACACTGAAGCTTTCTTT.

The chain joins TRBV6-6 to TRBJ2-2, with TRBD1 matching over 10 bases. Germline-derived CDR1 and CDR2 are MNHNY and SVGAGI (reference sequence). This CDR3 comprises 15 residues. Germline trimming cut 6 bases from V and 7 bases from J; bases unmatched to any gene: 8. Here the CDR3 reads CASSPTGGLSGELFF. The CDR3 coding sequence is TGTGCCAGCAGCCCGACAGGGGGCCTTAGCGGGGAGCTGTTTTTT.